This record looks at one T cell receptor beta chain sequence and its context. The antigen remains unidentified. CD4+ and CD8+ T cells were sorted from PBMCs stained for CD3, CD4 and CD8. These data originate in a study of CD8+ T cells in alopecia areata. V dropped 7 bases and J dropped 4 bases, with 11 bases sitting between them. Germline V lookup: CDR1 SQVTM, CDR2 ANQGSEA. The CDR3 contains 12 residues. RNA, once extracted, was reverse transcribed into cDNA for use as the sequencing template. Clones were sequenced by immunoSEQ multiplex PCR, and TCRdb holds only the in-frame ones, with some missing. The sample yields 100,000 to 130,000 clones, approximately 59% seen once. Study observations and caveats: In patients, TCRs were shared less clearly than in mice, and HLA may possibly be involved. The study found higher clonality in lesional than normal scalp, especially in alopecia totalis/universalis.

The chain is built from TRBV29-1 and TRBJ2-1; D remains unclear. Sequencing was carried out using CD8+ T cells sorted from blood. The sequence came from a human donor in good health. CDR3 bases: TGCAGCGCTTACCACTCATACAATGAGCAGTTCTTC. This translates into CSAYHSYNEQFF.